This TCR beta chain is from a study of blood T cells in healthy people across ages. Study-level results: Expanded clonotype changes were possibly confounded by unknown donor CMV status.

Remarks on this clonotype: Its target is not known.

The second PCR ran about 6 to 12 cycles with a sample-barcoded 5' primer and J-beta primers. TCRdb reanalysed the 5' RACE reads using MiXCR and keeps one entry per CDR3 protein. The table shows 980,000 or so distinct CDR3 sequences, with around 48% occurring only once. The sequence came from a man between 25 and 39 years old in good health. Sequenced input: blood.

The CDR3 DNA sequence: TGTGCCAGCAGGACGGACAGGGGGACTGAAGCTTTCTTT. It encodes CASRTDRGTEAFF. The chain employs TRBV12-3 or TRBV12-4 and TRBJ1-1; 10 positions match TRBD1. This CDR3 has 13 amino acids. V trimming: 6 bases; J trimming: 5 bases; junction bases outside the gene matches: 3.